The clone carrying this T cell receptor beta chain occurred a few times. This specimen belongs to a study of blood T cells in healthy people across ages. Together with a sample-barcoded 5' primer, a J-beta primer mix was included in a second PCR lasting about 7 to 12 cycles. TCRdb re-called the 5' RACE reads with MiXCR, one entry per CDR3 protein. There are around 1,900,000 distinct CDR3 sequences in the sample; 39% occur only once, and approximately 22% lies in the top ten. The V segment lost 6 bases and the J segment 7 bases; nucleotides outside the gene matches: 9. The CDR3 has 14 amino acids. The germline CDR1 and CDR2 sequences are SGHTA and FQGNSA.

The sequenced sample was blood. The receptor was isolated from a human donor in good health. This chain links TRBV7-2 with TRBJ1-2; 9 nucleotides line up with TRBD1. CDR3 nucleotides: TGTGCCAGCAGTTACCGGGACAGGGCCCTTGGCTACACCTTC. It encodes CASSYRDRALGYTF.